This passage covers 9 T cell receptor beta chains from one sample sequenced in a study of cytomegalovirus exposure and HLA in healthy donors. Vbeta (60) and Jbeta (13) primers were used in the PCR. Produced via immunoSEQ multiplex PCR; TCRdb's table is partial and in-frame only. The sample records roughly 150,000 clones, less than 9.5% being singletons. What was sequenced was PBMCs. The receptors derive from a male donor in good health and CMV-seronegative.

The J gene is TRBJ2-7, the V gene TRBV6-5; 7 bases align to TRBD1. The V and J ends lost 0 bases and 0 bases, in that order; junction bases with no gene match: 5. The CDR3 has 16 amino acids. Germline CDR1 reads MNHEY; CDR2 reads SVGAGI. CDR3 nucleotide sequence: TGTGCCAGCAGTTACTCCACGGCAGGGGGCTCCTACGAGCAGTACTTC. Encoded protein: CASSYSTAGGSYEQYF.

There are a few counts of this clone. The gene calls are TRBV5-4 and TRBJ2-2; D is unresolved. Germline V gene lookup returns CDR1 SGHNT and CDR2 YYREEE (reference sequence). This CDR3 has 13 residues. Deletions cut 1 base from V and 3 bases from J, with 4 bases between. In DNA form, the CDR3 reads TGTGCCAGCAGCTTGATAGACACCGGGGAGCTGTTTTTT. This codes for CASSLIDTGELFF.

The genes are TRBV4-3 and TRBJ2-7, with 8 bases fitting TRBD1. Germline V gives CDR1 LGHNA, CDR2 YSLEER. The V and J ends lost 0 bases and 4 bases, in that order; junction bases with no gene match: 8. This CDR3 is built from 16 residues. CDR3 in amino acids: CASSQDPLGQGYEQYF. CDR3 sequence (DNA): TGCGCCAGCAGCCAAGATCCCCTCGGACAGGGATACGAGCAGTACTTC.

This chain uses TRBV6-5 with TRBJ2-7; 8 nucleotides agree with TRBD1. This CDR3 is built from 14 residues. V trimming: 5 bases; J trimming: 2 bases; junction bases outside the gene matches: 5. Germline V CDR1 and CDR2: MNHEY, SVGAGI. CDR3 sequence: CASSPTGGTYEQYF. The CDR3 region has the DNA TGTGCCAGCAGTCCTACAGGGGGGACCTACGAGCAGTACTTC.

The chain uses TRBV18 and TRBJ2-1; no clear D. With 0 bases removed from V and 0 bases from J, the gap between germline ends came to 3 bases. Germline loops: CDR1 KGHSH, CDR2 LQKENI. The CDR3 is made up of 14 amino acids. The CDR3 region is CASSPPYSYNEQFF. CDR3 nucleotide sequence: TGTGCCAGCTCACCACCTTACTCCTACAATGAGCAGTTCTTC.

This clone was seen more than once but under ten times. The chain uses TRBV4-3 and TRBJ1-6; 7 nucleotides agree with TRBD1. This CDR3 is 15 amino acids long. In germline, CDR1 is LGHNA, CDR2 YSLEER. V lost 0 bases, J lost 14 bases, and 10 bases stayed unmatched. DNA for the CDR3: TGCGCCAGCAGCCAAGATCTGGAATCAGGGGGTGCCCTCCACTTT. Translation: CASSQDLESGGALHF.

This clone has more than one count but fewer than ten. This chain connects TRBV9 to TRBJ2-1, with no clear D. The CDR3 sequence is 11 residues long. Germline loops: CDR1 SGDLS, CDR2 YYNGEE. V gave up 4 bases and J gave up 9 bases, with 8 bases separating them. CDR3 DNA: TGTGCCAGCAGCACTTCAAGTGAGCAGTTCTTC. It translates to CASSTSSEQFF.

For the CDR3, the DNA is TGTGCCAGCAGCTTGGGACAGGGCTGGGAAACCGGGGAGCTGTTTTTT. Translated, it gives CASSLGQGWETGELFF. The rearrangement joins TRBV5-6 to TRBJ2-2, with TRBD1 matching over 7 bases. CDR1 and CDR2 (germline): SGHDT, YYEEEE. The CDR3 runs 16 residues. The V gene end was trimmed by 0 bases and the J gene end by 5 bases; junction bases not matched to a gene: 7.

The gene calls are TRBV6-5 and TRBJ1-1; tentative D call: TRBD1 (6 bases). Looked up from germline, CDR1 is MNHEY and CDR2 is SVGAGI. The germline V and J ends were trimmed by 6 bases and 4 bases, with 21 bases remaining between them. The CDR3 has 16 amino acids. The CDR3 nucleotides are TGTGCCAGCAGCTACAACAGATTACAGGGCATCACTGAAGCTTTCTTT. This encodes CASSYNRLQGITEAFF.